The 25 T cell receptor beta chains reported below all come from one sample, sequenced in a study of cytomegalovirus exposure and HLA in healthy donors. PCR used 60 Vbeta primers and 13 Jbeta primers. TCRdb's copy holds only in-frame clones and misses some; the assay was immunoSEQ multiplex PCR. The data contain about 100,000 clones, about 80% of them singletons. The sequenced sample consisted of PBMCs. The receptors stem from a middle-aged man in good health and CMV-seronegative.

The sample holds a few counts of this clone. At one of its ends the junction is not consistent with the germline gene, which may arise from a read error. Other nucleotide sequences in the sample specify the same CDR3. In DNA, the CDR3 is TGTGCCAGCAGCCTTGGACTTACGTATAATTCCCCCCTCCACTTT. The encoded protein is CASSLGLTYNSPLHF. The chain links TRBV4-2 to TRBJ1-6; D is unresolved. This CDR3 spans 15 amino acids. Per the germline V gene, CDR1 is LGHNA and CDR2 is YNFKEQ.

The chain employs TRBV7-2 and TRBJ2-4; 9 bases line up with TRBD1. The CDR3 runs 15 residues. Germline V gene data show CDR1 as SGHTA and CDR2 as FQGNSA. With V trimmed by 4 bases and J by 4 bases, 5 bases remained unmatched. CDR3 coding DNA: TGTGCCAGCAGCTCCCCGGGACAGGGTAAAAACATTCAGTACTTC. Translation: CASSSPGQGKNIQYF.

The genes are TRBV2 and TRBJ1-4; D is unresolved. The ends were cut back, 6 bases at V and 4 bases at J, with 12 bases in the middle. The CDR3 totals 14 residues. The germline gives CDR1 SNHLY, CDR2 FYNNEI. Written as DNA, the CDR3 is TGTGCCAGCAGCGTCCGCAGCGGTAATGAAAAACTGTTTTTT. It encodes CASSVRSGNEKLFF.

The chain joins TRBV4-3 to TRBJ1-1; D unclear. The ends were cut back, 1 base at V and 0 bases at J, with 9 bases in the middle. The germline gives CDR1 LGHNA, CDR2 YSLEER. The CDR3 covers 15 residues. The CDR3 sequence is CASSQGRSLNTEAFF. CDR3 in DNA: TGCGCCAGCAGCCAAGGTCGGAGCCTGAACACTGAAGCTTTCTTT.

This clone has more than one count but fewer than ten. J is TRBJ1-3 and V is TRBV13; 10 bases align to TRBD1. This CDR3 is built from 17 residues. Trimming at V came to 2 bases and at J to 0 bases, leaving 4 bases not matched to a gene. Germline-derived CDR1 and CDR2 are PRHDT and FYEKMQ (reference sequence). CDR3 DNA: TGTGCCAGCAGCTTAAGGGACAGGGGATACTCTGGAAACACCATATATTTT. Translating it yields CASSLRDRGYSGNTIYF.

The CDR3 loop is CSSPTSEKLFF. CDR3 DNA sequence: TGCAGTTCACCCACGAGTGAAAAACTGTTTTTT. The rearrangement joins TRBV20-1 to TRBJ1-4; D is unclear. The V and J ends lost 8 bases and 7 bases respectively, with 11 bases between them. Germline-derived CDR1 and CDR2 are DFQATT and SNEGSKA (reference sequence). The CDR3 covers 11 residues.

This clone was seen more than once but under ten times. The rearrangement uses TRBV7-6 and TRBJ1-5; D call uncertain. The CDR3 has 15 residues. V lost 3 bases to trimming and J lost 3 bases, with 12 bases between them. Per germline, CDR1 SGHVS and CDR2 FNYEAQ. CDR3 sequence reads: CASSLQSGNNQPQHF. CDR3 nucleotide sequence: TGTGCCAGCAGCTTGCAGTCGGGGAACAATCAGCCCCAGCATTTT.

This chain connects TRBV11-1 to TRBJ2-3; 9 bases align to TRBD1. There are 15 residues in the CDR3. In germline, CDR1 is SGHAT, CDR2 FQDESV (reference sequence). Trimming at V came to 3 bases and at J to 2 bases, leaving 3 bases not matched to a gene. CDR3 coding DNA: TGTGCCAGCAGCTTGGGACAGGGTGACACAGATACGCAGTATTTT. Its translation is CASSLGQGDTDTQYF.

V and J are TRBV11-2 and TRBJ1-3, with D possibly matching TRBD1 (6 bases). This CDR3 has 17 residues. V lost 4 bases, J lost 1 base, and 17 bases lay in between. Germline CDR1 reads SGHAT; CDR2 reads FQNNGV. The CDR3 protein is CASSSPGTMVSGNTIYF. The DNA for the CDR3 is TGTGCCAGCAGCTCCCCGGGGACAATGGTTTCTGGAAACACCATATATTTT.

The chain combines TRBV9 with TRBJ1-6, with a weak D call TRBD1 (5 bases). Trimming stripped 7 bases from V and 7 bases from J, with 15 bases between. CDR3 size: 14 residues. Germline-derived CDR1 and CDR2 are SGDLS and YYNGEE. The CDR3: CASSGGGSNSPLHF. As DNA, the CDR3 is TGTGCCAGCTCCGGGGGGGGAAGCAATTCACCCCTCCACTTT.

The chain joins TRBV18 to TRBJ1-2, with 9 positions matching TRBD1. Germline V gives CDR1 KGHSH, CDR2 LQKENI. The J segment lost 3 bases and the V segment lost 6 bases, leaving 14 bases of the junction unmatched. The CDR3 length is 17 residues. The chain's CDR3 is CASSPGQGPASHYGYTF. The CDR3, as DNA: TGTGCCAGCTCTCCCGGACAGGGGCCTGCATCTCACTATGGCTACACCTTC.

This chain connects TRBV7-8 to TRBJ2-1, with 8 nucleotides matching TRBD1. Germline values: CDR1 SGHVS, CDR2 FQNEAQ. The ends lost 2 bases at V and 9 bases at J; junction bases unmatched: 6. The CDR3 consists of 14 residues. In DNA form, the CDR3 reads TGTGCCAGCAGCTTAAAAGGACAGGGCAGTGAGCAGTTCTTC. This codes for CASSLKGQGSEQFF.

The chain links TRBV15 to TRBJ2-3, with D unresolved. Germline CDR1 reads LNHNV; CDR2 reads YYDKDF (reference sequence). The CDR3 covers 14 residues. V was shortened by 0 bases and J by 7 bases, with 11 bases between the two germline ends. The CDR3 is CATSRDLEWNTQYF. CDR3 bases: TGTGCCACCAGCAGAGATTTGGAGTGGAATACGCAGTATTTT.

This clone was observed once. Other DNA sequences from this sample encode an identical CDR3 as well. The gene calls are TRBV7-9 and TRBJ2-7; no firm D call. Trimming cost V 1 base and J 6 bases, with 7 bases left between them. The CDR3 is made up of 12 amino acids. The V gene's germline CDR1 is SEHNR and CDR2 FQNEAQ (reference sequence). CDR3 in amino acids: CASSLDYREQYF. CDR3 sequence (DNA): TGTGCCAGCAGCTTAGACTACCGCGAGCAGTACTTC.

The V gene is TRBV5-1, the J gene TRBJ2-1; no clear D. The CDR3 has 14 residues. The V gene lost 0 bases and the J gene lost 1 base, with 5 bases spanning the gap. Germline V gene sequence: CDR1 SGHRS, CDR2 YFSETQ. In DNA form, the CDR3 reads TGCGCCAGCAGCTTGGTCGTGTCCTACAATGAGCAGTTCTTC. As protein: CASSLVVSYNEQFF. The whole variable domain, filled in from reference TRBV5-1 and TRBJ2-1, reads KAGVTQTPRYLIKTRGQQVTLSCSPISGHRSVSWYQQTPGQGLQFLFEYFSETQRNKGNFPGRFSGRQFSNSRSEMNVSTLELGDSALYLCASSLVVSYNEQFFGPGTRLTVL.

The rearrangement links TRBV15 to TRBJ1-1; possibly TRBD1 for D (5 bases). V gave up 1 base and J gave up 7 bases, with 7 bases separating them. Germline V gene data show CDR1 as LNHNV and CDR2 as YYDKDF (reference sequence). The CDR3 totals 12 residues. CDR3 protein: CATSRGRGEAFF. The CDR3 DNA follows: TGTGCCACCAGCAGAGGAAGGGGTGAAGCTTTCTTT.

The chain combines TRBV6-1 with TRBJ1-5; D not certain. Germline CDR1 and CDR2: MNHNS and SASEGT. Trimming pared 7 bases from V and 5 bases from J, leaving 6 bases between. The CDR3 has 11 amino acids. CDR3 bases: TGTGCCAGCAATGACGATCAGCCCCAGCATTTT. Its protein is CASNDDQPQHF.

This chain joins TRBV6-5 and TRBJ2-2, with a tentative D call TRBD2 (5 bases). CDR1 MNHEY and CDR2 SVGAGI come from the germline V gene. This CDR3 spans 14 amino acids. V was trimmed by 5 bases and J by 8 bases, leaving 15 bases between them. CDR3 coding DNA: TGTGCCAGCAGTCCCAGACAACTAGGGGGGGAGCTGTTTTTT. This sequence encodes CASSPRQLGGELFF.

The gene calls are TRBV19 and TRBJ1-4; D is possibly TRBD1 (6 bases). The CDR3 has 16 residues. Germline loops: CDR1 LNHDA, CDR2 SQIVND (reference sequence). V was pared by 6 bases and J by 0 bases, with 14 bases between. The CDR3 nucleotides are TGTGCCAGTAGCATACAGGGTTTCGCAACTAATGAAAAACTGTTTTTT. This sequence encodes CASSIQGFATNEKLFF.

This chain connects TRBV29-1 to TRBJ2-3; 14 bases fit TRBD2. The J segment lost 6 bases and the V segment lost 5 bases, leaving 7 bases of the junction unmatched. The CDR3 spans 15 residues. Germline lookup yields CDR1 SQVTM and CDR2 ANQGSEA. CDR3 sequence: CSVNGLAGGGDTQYF. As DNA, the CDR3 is TGCAGCGTTAACGGACTAGCGGGGGGAGGGGATACGCAGTATTTT.

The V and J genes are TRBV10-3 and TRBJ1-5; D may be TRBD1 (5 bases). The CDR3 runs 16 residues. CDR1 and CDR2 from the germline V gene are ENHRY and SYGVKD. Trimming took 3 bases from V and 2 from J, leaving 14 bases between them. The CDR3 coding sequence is TGTGCCATCAGTGACAGGGTCATAGAGGGCAATCAGCCCCAGCATTTT. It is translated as CAISDRVIEGNQPQHF.

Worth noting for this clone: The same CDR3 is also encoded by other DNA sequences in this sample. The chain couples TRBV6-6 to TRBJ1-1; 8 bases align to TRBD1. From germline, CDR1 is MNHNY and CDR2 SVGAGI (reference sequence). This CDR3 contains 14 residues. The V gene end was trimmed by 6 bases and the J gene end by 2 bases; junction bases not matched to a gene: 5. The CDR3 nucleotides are TGTGCCAGCAGACTCGACAGGGGCAACACTGAAGCTTTCTTT. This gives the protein CASRLDRGNTEAFF.

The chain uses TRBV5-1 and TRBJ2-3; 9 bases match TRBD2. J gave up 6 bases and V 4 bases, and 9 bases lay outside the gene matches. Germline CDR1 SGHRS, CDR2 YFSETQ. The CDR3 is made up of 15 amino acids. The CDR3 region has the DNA TGCGCCAGCAGCCCACCGGGCGGGGGGGCGGATACGCAGTATTTT. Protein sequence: CASSPPGGGADTQYF.

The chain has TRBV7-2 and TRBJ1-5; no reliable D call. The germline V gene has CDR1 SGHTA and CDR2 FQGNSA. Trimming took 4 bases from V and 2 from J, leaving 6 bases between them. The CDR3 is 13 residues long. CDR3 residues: CASSYSGNQPQHF. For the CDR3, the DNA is TGTGCCAGCAGCTACAGTGGCAATCAGCCCCAGCATTTT.

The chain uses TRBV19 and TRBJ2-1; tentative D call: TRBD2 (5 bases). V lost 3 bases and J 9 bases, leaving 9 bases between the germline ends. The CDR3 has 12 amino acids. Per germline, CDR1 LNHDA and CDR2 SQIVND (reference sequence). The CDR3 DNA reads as TGTGCCAGTAGTATTGCGGCGGGTGAGCAGTTCTTC. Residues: CASSIAAGEQFF.